This TCR beta chain was sequenced for a study of blood T cell repertoires in COVID-19. Repertoires were generated with immunoSEQ multiplex PCR, while TCRdb's copy carries only in-frame clones and drops some. Found here are roughly 220,000 clones, 80% to 90% of them singletons; the top ten hold about 3.3%. The CDR3 runs 13 residues. Trimming stripped 4 bases from V and 1 base from J, with 7 bases between. Self-reported history from a screening survey and questionnaire set each donor's cohort. The genes are TRBV12-3 or TRBV12-4 and TRBJ1-1; unclear D gene. Sequenced input: PBMCs or T cells enriched from blood (not recorded which). The receptor was isolated from a woman aged 18-35 years in a cohort exposed to, infected with or recovered from COVID-19 (not recorded which). CDR3 amino acids: CASSSQANTEAFF. The DNA for the CDR3 is TGTGCCAGCAGTTCTCAGGCGAACACTGAAGCTTTCTTT.